This T cell receptor beta chain was retrieved from a study of regulatory T cells in long-lasting Graves disease. On the study more broadly: Newly diagnosed Graves' patients took antithyroid drugs under 3 months. Findings and limits, study-wide: With a small sample size, accuracy may have been reduced.

Concerning this clonotype itself: Its specificity is not known.

Time point: newly diagnosed GD, antithyroid drugs for less than 3 months. RNA extracted from PBMCs served as the sequencing template. Library construction for TCR beta used iRepertoire HTBI primers and Arm-PCR of CDR3 regions. TCRdb re-called the multiplex PCR reads with MiXCR, one entry per CDR3 protein. The table records some 250,000 distinct CDR3 sequences, about 17% of them present only once. Germline V gene data show CDR1 as MNHNS and CDR2 as SASEGT. V shed 4 bases and J shed 0 bases, with 18 bases lying between them. CDR3 length equals 18 residues. These same data were also listed under a study on T cells in Graves' hyperthyroidism and ophthalmopathy. From that paper: First-round RT-PCR targeting the TCR CDR3 was performed with the HTBI primer set. The model's output predicted ophthalmopathy at a median of roughly 6 months prior to onset.

The TCR sequence derives from a woman in her 30s with Graves disease. This chain uses TRBV6-1 with TRBJ2-2, with D perhaps TRBD1 or TRBD2 (7 bases each). The source was peripheral blood mononuclear cells (PBMCs), collected at new diagnosis, from a patient treated with antithyroid drugs. CDR3 loop: CASSAPGGAGANTGELFF. In DNA, the CDR3 is TGTGCCAGCAGTGCCCCAGGGGGTGCGGGGGCGAACACCGGGGAGCTGTTTTTT.